Ten or more counts support the clone carrying this T cell receptor beta chain. Its antigen remains unknown. Described time point: sample taken at primary tumor resection. The germline CDR1 and CDR2 sequences are SQVTM and ANQGSEA. The CDR3 totals 13 residues. Trimming took 6 bases from V and 8 from J; bases not matched to a gene: 11. Each CDR3 protein is one row after TCRdb ran MiXCR on the 5' RACE reads. The sample has some 8,200 distinct CDR3 sequences; 6.5% to 8.5% are singletons. This specimen comes from a study of spatial heterogeneity in lung cancer. Study-level points and caveats: Tumors with more nonsynonymous mutations had more expanded intratumoral alpha and beta TCRs. The study estimated around 7.1% alpha and more than 12% beta chain coverage of tumor T cells.

The clonotype originates from a male donor with early-stage non-small cell lung cancer. This specimen consisted of lung tumor tissue, obtained at surgery. This sequence joins TRBV29-1 and TRBJ1-2; 8 bases map to TRBD1. CDR3 DNA sequence: TGCAGCGTCCCATTCCCCTCAGGGGGCGGCTACACCTTC. Amino acid sequence: CSVPFPSGGGYTF.